The source of this T cell receptor beta chain is a study of T cells in localized non-small cell lung cancer. Looked up from germline, CDR1 is DFQATT and CDR2 is SNEGSKA (reference sequence). With 5 bases clipped from V and 8 bases from J, the junction kept 5 bases outside the gene matches. The CDR3 extends over 11 amino acids. With respect to this clone: Its antigen remains unknown.

Study-level points and caveats: A raised T cell density in blood coincided with lengthier overall survival.

Sequencing used immunoSEQ multiplex PCR; TCRdb keeps in-frame clones, though not all of them. In the table there are tens of thousands of clones, roughly 89% of which are singletons. The TCR sequence derives from a male donor aged 60 or over with stage I lung adenocarcinoma. The sample in question was peripheral blood, obtained before any cancer treatment. This chain connects TRBV20-1 to TRBJ1-2; 7 bases line up with TRBD1. The CDR3 here is CSAWQGGGYTF. For the CDR3, the DNA is TGCAGTGCTTGGCAGGGGGGAGGCTACACCTTC.